Listed below are T cell receptor beta chains from one sample, sequenced in a study of human T cells and chemical hapten exposure. Using its own MiXCR run on the RACE reads, TCRdb lists one record per CDR3 protein. Here the sample spans tens of thousands of distinct CDR3 sequences, over 9% being singletons. The sequenced sample was whole blood, obtained in connection with sensitization to the hapten diphenylcyclopropenone (DPC). These receptors all come from a woman in her 50s with alopecia areata. Some clones in this sample may be carry-over from other donors' samples. The CDR3 runs from the conserved cysteine through the conserved F or W. A D gene is named only where the DNA matches it firmly. Expanded clones get a size class; other rows say once, few or many, or leave the size out.

v_gene	j_gene	abundance	d_gene	CDR3aa	CDR3nt
TRBV10-3	TRBJ2-2	NA	TRBD2	CAIAERENTGELFF	TGTGCCATCGCCGAGCGGGAGAACACCGGGGAGCTGTTTTTT
TRBV11-3	TRBJ2-3	NA	NA	CASSSGPALGADTQYF	TGTGCCAGCAGCTCCGGTCCGGCTTTGGGCGCAGATACGCAGTATTTT
TRBV12-3/TRBV12-4	TRBJ1-2	few	NA	CASSYTAGYGYTF	TGTGCCAGCAGTTATACAGCGGGGTATGGCTACACCTTC
TRBV5-4	TRBJ1-6	few	NA	CASSIRDPNSPLHF	TGTGCCAGCAGCATCCGGGATCCCAATTCACCCCTCCACTTT
TRBV10-2	TRBJ1-1	many	TRBD1	CASRSTGIGFTEAFF	TGCGCCAGCAGATCGACAGGGATAGGTTTCACTGAAGCTTTCTTT
TRBV10-2	TRBJ1-1	NA	NA	CASSEDGGNTEAFF	TGCGCCAGCAGTGAGGATGGGGGGAACACTGAAGCTTTCTTT
TRBV11-2	TRBJ2-2	NA	NA	CASTLWDLDILFTGELFF	TGTGCCAGCACCTTGTGGGACTTGGACATCCTCTTCACCGGGGAGCTGTTTTTT
TRBV3-1	TRBJ2-1	NA	TRBD1	CASSPVGTGVSNEQFF	TGTGCCAGCAGCCCGGTCGGGACAGGGGTTTCCAATGAGCAGTTCTTC
TRBV6-4	TRBJ2-1	few	NA	CASSDSDDWPGRRGWRHNEQFF	TGTGCCAGCAGTGACTCAGATGATTGGCCCGGGAGAAGAGGGTGGAGACACAATGAGCAGTTCTTC
TRBV29-1	TRBJ1-1	many	TRBD1	CSVVLSLRTGMNTEAFF	TGCAGCGTTGTCCTCAGCCTACGGACAGGTATGAACACTGAAGCTTTCTTT
TRBV6-5	TRBJ2-2	few	NA	CASKVFSTGELFF	TGTGCCAGCAAGGTTTTCAGCACCGGGGAGCTGTTTTTT
TRBV29-1	TRBJ1-1	many	NA	CSVRLNTEAFF	TGCAGCGTTAGGCTGAACACTGAAGCTTTCTTT
TRBV5-4	TRBJ2-3	many	TRBD1	CASSPGQGRGTDTQYF	TGTGCCAGCAGCCCCGGACAGGGCAGAGGAACAGATACGCAGTATTTT
TRBV25-1	TRBJ2-7	NA	NA	CASHPRDPYEQYF	TGTGCCAGCCACCCCCGGGATCCCTACGAGCAGTACTTC
TRBV20-1	TRBJ2-6	many	TRBD1	CSARARDSSIDANVLTF	TGCAGTGCTAGGGCTAGGGACAGCTCCATAGACGCCAACGTCCTGACTTTC
TRBV5-4	TRBJ2-1	many	TRBD2	CASSLTGRSYNEQFF	TGTGCCAGCAGCTTGACCGGGAGGAGTTACAATGAGCAGTTCTTC
TRBV5-1	TRBJ1-1	NA	NA	CASSLEGQGWTEAFF	TGCGCCAGCAGCTTGGAGGGGCAGGGTTGGACTGAAGCTTTCTTT
TRBV29-1	TRBJ1-5	many	NA	CSVGGRNQPQHF	TGCAGCGTTGGCGGGAGGAATCAGCCCCAGCATTTT